This T cell receptor beta chain was obtained from a study of CD8 T cells in Susac syndrome. Findings and caveats of the study: The study recognized that its TCR sequencing and HLA analysis covered a relatively small number of individuals.

Blood CD8+ and CD4+ T cells underwent high-throughput TCR beta sequencing. While CD8+ and CD4+ T cells were isolated negatively, TEMRA cells were enriched by FACS. Comments on this clonotype: Its antigen is unknown.

The CDR3 is 17 residues long. Trimming removed 5 bases at V and 2 bases at J, with 19 bases between. Germline CDR1 LNHDA, CDR2 SQIVND (reference sequence). Random hexamers were used to reverse transcribe the RNA input (about 0.5 to 1 ug). Amplification of TCR beta CDR3 by immunoSEQ multiplex PCR spanned 54 Vbeta and 13 Jbeta. MiXCR, run by TCRdb on the immunoSEQ multiplex PCR reads, gives a single entry per CDR3 protein. Among 150,000 to 200,000 distinct CDR3 sequences listed, roughly 95% were seen once. The chain employs TRBV19 and TRBJ1-5; tentatively, D is TRBD1 (5 bases). What was sequenced was CD4+ T cells from PBMCs. This TCR came from a human donor with multiple sclerosis. CDR3 DNA sequence: TGTGCCAGTAGTGTCACCCGGGGGTGGGGAGGCAATCAGCCCCAGCATTTT. Its protein product is CASSVTRGWGGNQPQHF. The entire variable domain, with the rest obtained from reference TRBV19 and TRBJ1-5, is as follows: DGGITQSPKYLFRKEGQNVTLSCEQNLNHDAMYWYRQDPGQGLRLIYYSQIVNDFQKGDIAEGYSVSREKKESFPLTVTSAQKNPTAFYLCASSVTRGWGGNQPQHFGDGTRLSIL.